This T cell receptor beta chain emerged from a study of shared clonotypes between healthy human individuals. Study-level information: Ranging from 18 to 49 in age, donors were a couple of women and three men. Broader study findings: Specimens sampled were limited to blood, with tissue repertoires likely differing. The sharing of approximately 5.1% of naive CD4 clonotypes was seen across a handful of donors.

This CDR3 has 15 residues. Between the trimmed V and J ends, which lost 0 bases and 1 base, there was a span of 7 bases. The germline V gene encodes CDR1 SGHTA and CDR2 FQGNSA. Worth noting for this clone: The antigen remains unidentified. This sample also contains other DNA sequences that code for the same CDR3.

The authors' processing: Filtering differed because ImmunoSEQ produced junction-only sequences that carried no quality scores. Sequencing used immunoSEQ multiplex PCR; TCRdb keeps in-frame clones, though not all of them. V and J calls and clone size are as listed in that table; D and trimming were resolved from the DNA. The sample lists more than 850,000 clones, 78% occurring once. This receptor was identified in a man aged 18 to 30 in good health. Some clones in this sample may be carry-over from other donors' samples. The chain carries TRBV7-2 and TRBJ2-1; TRBD1 might be the D (5 bases). Specimen: memory CD4+ T cells from PBMCs. Described subset: CD45RA-negative fraction. The CDR3 is CASSLAGPSYNEQFF. DNA for the CDR3: TGTGCCAGCAGCTTAGCGGGGCCATCCTACAATGAGCAGTTCTTC.